These T cell receptor beta chains were read from a single sample in a study of blood T cell repertoires in COVID-19. TCRdb's copy holds only in-frame clones and misses some; the assay was immunoSEQ multiplex PCR. The sample consists of 150,000 to 200,000 clones, about 85% of them appearing once. The sample taken for sequencing was peripheral blood. Receptor source: a man aged 35 to 55 with acute or convalescent COVID-19. Each CDR3 is given with its conserved first and last residue. The D gene is left open where the match is weak. Some rows have no size entry. The others give once, few or many, or a class for an expanded clone.

few TRBJ2-1 . TRBV30 TGTGCCTGGAGTGTCTGGGGAGGCAATGAGCAGTTCTTC CAWSVWGGNEQFF
. TRBJ2-5 . TRBV5-1 TGCGCCAGCAGCTTGGGTCCTAGACAAGAGACCCAGTACTTC CASSLGPRQETQYF
. TRBJ1-5 TRBD1 TRBV4-3 TGCGCCAGCAGCCAAGATCTGGCAGGGGGAAGGAATCAGCCCCAGCATTTT CASSQDLAGGRNQPQHF
. TRBJ2-1 TRBD2 TRBV29-1 TGCAGCGTCGGGACTAGCGGGGGGAGCTACAATGAGCAGTTCTTC CSVGTSGGSYNEQFF
once TRBJ2-2 TRBD1 TRBV5-1 TGCGCCAGCAGCCGAACCGGGACAGGGAACACCGGGGAGCTGTTTTTT CASSRTGTGNTGELFF
. TRBJ2-1 TRBD2 TRBV15 TGTGCCACCAGCAGAGGGTCCAGCGGGGGAGCGGATGAGCAGTTCTTC CATSRGSSGGADEQFF
few TRBJ1-2 . TRBV6-5 TGTGCCAGCAGACTTGGTCTTAACTATGGCTACACCTTC CASRLGLNYGYTF
. TRBJ2-7 . TRBV7-2 TGTGCCAGCAGCCCCGGGGTATCTCGAGGCGAGCAGTACTTC CASSPGVSRGEQYF
once TRBJ2-1 TRBD2 TRBV5-1 TGCGCCAGCAGCTTTGTGACTAGCGGGGATCCCCTCTTATACAATGAGCAGTTCTTC CASSFVTSGDPLLYNEQFF
. TRBJ2-2 TRBD1 TRBV4-1 TGCGCCAGCAGCCTCTTCGGGACAGGGGGCTCCGGGGAGCTGTTTTTT CASSLFGTGGSGELFF
. TRBJ2-7 TRBD2 TRBV7-2 TGTGCCAGCAGCTTTGTAGCGGGGGGGACCTACGAGCAGTACTTC CASSFVAGGTYEQYF
once TRBJ2-5 . TRBV10-3 TGTGCCATCAGTCTCTCTGCGGACAGCTATTCCCAAGAGACCCAGTACTTC CAISLSADSYSQETQYF
. TRBJ1-1 . TRBV7-3 TGTGCCAGCAGCTTAAGTCCAGGGAACACTGAAGCTTTCTTT CASSLSPGNTEAFF
. TRBJ2-1 TRBD2 TRBV29-1 TGCAGCGTTGAGAGCGGGATTTCCTACAATGAGCAGTTCTTC CSVESGISYNEQFF
once TRBJ1-2 . TRBV6-2/TRBV6-3 TGTGCCAGCAGTTACTCGATCGTGGGCAAGGATGGCTACACCTTC CASSYSIVGKDGYTF
. TRBJ1-5 . TRBV18 TGTGCCAGCTCACTGTCAACTGGGTCCGGGGGGCCCCAGCATTTT CASSLSTGSGGPQHF
once TRBJ2-7 TRBD1 TRBV10-3 TGTGCCATCACCGAGGGGACAGGGGGCAGGTACGAGCAGTACTTC CAITEGTGGRYEQYF
. TRBJ1-5 . TRBV11-2 TGTGCCAGCAGGGGACACCCGAAGGGACATCAGCCCCAGCATTTT CASRGHPKGHQPQHF
once TRBJ1-5 TRBD1 TRBV7-9 TGTGCCAGCGGAGTAAGGGACAGGGCAGAACGTCTAAGCAATCAGCCCCAGCATTTT CASGVRDRAERLSNQPQHF
. TRBJ1-1 . TRBV5-1 TGCGCCAGCCTCCTATACGACACTGAAGCTTTCTTT CASLLYDTEAFF
. TRBJ1-1 . TRBV14 TGTGCCAGCAGCCCCGGGAAGCTGAACACTGAAGCTTTCTTT CASSPGKLNTEAFF
. TRBJ1-1 TRBD1 TRBV2 TGTGCCAGCAGTGACTCAGGGGGCAACACTGAAGCTTTCTTT CASSDSGGNTEAFF
. TRBJ1-1 TRBD1 TRBV5-4 TGTGCCAGCAGCGACCCGACAGGGGCGAACACTGAAGCTTTCTTT CASSDPTGANTEAFF
. TRBJ1-1 TRBD1 TRBV9 TGTGCCAGCAGCCCCGGGGACAGGGAAACTGAAGCTTTCTTT CASSPGDRETEAFF
. TRBJ1-1 . TRBV18 TGTGCCAGCTCACCCCCTTCGCGGGGTGAAGCTTTCTTT CASSPPSRGEAFF
. TRBJ2-3 TRBD2 TRBV4-2 TGTGCCAGCAGCCCAAGACCGGGGGGGAGCACAGATACGCAGTATTTT CASSPRPGGSTDTQYF
once TRBJ2-3 TRBD2 TRBV5-4 TGTGCCAGCAGCTTTGGCGGGGGAAGCACAGATACGCAGTATTTT CASSFGGGSTDTQYF
. TRBJ2-1 . TRBV6-1 TGTGCCAGCAGTGTTAACAGGGAATTCTCCTACAATGAGCAGTTCTTC CASSVNREFSYNEQFF
. TRBJ1-2 TRBD1 TRBV5-4 TGTGCCAGCAGCATGGACAGGGGCTATGGCTACACCTTC CASSMDRGYGYTF
. TRBJ1-3 . TRBV7-2 TGTGCCAGCAGCTCTACAGGCTTCTCTGGAAACACCATATATTTT CASSSTGFSGNTIYF
. TRBJ2-7 TRBD1 TRBV11-2 TGTGCCAGCAGCTTAGGGGACAGAACCTACGAGCAGTACTTC CASSLGDRTYEQYF
. TRBJ2-5 TRBD2 TRBV5-1 TGCGCCAGCAGCAGGCGACTAGCGGGGGGGCCGGAGACCCAGTACTTC CASSRRLAGGPETQYF
. TRBJ2-1 . TRBV14 TGTGCCAGCAGCCAGACGGGAGAGGACCGGTGGCGTGGTGAGCAGTTCTTC CASSQTGEDRWRGEQFF
. TRBJ2-3 . TRBV10-3 TGTGCCACCAGAGCGGACACAGATACGCAGTATTTT CATRADTDTQYF
. TRBJ1-1 . TRBV9 TGTGCCAGCAGCGCAACTAACAGGGATGAAGCTTTCTTT CASSATNRDEAFF
once TRBJ1-4 TRBD1 TRBV6-4 TGTGCCAGCAGTACAGGGACAGGGGTTGGAAAACTGTTTTTT CASSTGTGVGKLFF
. TRBJ2-3 . TRBV27 TGTGCCAGCAGTTTCAGGGTCGGGCGGAGAAGTACGCAGTATTTT CASSFRVGRRSTQYF
. TRBJ2-1 . TRBV5-6 TGTGCCAGCAGCTTGGACAGAAATGACAATGAGCAGTTCTTC CASSLDRNDNEQFF
. TRBJ1-5 . TRBV2 TGTGCCAGCAGGCCGGGTTTAGGGCCCCAGCATTTT CASRPGLGPQHF
. TRBJ2-4 TRBD1 TRBV6-1 TGTGCCAGCAGTGAAGAAGTGGGACAGAACAAGGCAGCCAAAAACATTCAGTACTTC CASSEEVGQNKAAKNIQYF
. TRBJ2-2 TRBD2 TRBV27 TGTGCCAGCAGTTTAACTAGCGGGGGGTCCCGGTTCGCGAACACCGGGGAGCTGTTTTTT CASSLTSGGSRFANTGELFF
. TRBJ1-2 . TRBV5-4 TGTGCCAGCAGCTTAGGGGGACGGGATGGCTACACCTTC CASSLGGRDGYTF
. TRBJ2-7 . TRBV2 TGTGCCAGCAGTGCCCAAAAGACCGGGACACCGACCTTC CASSAQKTGTPTF
. TRBJ2-1 TRBD1 TRBV27 TGTGCCAGCAGTTACTGGATACGACAGGGAAGGGCCTACAATGAGCAGTTCTTC CASSYWIRQGRAYNEQFF
. TRBJ2-1 . TRBV15 TGTGCCACCAGCAGAGATAGGGGGACGGCTTCCTACAATGAGCAGTTCTTC CATSRDRGTASYNEQFF
. TRBJ2-3 . TRBV6-2/TRBV6-3 TGTGCCAGCAGTTCCCGACCTAGCACCAGCACAGATACGCAGTATTTT CASSSRPSTSTDTQYF
. TRBJ1-3 . TRBV14 TGTGCCAGCAGCGAGGAGAGTTCTGGAAACACCATATATTTT CASSEESSGNTIYF
. TRBJ2-5 . TRBV5-1 TGCGCCAGCAGCTTGGATCGCGGGACCCAGTACTTC CASSLDRGTQYF
once TRBJ1-2 . TRBV5-3 TGTGCCAGATGGGACTGGAGCTATGGCTACACCTTC CARWDWSYGYTF
. TRBJ1-1 . TRBV10-1 TGCGCCAGCAGTGAGTCGAGGCGGGAAGCCCGTGAAGCTTTCTTT CASSESRREAREAFF
. TRBJ2-3 TRBD2 TRBV7-2 TGTGCCAGCAGCGTTAGCGGGGTTAGCACAGATACGCAGTATTTT CASSVSGVSTDTQYF
. TRBJ1-3 . TRBV2 TGTGCCAGCAAGCACAGGGAATCGATAAGTAAGGGAAACACCATATATTTT CASKHRESISKGNTIYF
once TRBJ1-3 . TRBV5-5 TGTGCCAGCAGCTTGGAGCAGGCTTCTGGAAACACCATATATTTT CASSLEQASGNTIYF
. TRBJ1-6 TRBD1 TRBV12-3/TRBV12-4 TGTGCCAGCAGTTCAGACAGGGCTTCACCCCTCCACTTT CASSSDRASPLHF
. TRBJ2-7 . TRBV18 TGTGCCAGCTCACCCAGGCAGGGTATAACCTACGAGCAGTACTTC CASSPRQGITYEQYF
few TRBJ2-2 . TRBV5-1 TGCGCCAGCAGCTTGGCCGCGGGGCGCAGGACCGGGGAGCTGTTTTTT CASSLAAGRRTGELFF
. TRBJ2-2 TRBD1 TRBV6-4 TGTGCCAGCAGTGACTCTGTTAGGGGGCTTACCGGGGAGCTGTTTTTT CASSDSVRGLTGELFF
. TRBJ2-3 TRBD2 TRBV2 TGTGCCAGCAGTGGCCTAGCGGGCACAGATACGCAGTATTTT CASSGLAGTDTQYF